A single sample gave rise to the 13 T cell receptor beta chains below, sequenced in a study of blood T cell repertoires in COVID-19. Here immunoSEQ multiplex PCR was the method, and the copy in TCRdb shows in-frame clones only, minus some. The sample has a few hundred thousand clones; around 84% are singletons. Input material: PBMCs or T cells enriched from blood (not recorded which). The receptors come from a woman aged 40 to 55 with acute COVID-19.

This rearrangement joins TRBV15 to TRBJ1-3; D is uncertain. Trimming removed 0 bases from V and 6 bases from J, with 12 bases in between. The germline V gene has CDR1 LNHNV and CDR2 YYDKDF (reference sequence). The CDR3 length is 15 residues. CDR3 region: CATSRDPGRENTIYF. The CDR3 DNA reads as TGTGCCACCAGCAGAGATCCCGGGAGAGAAAACACCATATATTTT.

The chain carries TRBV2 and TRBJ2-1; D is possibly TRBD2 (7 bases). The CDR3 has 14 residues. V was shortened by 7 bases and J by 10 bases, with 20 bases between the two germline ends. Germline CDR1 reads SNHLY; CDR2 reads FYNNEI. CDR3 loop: CASKRGGGSREQFF. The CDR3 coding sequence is TGTGCCAGCAAGCGGGGAGGGGGGAGTAGGGAGCAGTTCTTC.

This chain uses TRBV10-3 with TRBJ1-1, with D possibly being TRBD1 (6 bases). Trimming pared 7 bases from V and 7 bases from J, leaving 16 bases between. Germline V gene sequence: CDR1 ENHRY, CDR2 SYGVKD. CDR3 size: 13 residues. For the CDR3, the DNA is TGTGCCATCATATCGGACAGCCAAGGTGAAGCTTTCTTT. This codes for CAIISDSQGEAFF.

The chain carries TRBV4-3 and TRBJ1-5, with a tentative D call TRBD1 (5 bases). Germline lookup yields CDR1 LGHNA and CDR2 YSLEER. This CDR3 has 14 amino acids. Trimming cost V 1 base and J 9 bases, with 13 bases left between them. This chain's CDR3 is CASSQGTGPWPQHF. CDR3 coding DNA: TGCGCCAGCAGCCAAGGAACAGGCCCTTGGCCCCAGCATTTT.

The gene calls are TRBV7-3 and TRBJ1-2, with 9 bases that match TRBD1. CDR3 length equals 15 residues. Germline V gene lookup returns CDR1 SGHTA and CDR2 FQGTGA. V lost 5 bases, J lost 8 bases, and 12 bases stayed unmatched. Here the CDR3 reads CASSTPGTGLEGYTF. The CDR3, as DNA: TGTGCCAGCAGCACCCCCGGGACAGGGCTTGAGGGCTACACCTTC.

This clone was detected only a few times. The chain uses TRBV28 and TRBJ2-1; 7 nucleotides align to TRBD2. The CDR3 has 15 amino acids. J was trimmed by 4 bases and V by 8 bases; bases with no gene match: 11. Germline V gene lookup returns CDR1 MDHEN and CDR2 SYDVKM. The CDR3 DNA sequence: TGTGCCAGCTGGGACGGGGCTAGCGGTTACAATGAGCAGTTCTTC. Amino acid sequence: CASWDGASGYNEQFF.

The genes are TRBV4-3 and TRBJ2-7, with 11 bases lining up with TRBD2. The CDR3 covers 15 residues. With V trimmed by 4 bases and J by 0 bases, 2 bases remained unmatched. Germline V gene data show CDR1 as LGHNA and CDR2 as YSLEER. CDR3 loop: CASSPGLADSYEQYF. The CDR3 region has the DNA TGCGCCAGCAGCCCGGGACTAGCGGACTCCTACGAGCAGTACTTC.

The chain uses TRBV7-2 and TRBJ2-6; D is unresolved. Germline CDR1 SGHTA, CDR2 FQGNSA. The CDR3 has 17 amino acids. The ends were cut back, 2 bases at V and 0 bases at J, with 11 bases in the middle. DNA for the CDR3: TGTGCCAGCAGCTTACGTCCCCCGAGCTCTGGGGCCAACGTCCTGACTTTC. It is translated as CASSLRPPSSGANVLTF. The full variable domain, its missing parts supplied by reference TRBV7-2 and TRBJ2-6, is GAGVSQSPSNKVTEKGKDVELRCDPISGHTALYWYRQSLGQGLEFLIYFQGNSAPDKSGLPSDRFSAERTGGSVSTLTIQRTQQEDSAVYLCASSLRPPSSGANVLTFGAGSRLTVL.

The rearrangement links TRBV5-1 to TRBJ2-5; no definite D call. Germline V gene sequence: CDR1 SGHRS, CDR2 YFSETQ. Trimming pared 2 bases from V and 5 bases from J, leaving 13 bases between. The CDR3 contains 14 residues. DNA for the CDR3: TGCGCCAGCAGCTTAAGTTTACTTTTCGAGACCCAGTACTTC. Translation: CASSLSLLFETQYF. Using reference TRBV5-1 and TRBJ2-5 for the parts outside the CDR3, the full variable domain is KAGVTQTPRYLIKTRGQQVTLSCSPISGHRSVSWYQQTPGQGLQFLFEYFSETQRNKGNFPGRFSGRQFSNSRSEMNVSTLELGDSALYLCASSLSLLFETQYFGPGTRLLVL.

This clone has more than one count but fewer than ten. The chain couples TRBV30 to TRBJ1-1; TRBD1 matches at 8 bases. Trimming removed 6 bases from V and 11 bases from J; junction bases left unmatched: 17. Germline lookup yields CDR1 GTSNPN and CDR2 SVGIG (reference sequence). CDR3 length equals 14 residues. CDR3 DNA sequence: TGTGCCTGCTTCCGAGGACCGACAGGGGCGAACGCTTTCTTT. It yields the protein CACFRGPTGANAFF.

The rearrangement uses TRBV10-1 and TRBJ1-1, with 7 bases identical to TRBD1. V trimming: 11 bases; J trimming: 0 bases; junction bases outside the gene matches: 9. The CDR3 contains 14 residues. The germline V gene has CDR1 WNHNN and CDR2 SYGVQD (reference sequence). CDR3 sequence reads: CAGGTADMNTEAFF. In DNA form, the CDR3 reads TGCGCCGGAGGGACAGCTGACATGAACACTGAAGCTTTCTTT.

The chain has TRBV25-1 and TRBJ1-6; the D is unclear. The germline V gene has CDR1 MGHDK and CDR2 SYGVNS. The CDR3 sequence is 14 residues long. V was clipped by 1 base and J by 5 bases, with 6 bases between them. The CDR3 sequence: CASSEFGDNSPLHF. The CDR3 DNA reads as TGTGCCAGCAGTGAATTCGGGGATAATTCACCCCTCCACTTT.

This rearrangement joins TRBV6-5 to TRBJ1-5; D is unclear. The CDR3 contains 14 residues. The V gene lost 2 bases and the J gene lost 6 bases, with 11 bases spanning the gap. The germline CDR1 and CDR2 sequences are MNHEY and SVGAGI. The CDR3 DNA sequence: TGTGCCAGCAGTTACGTTCGGGGTGGTCAGCCCCAGCATTTT. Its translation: CASSYVRGGQPQHF.